Listed below are T cell receptor beta chains from one sample, sequenced in a study of post-analysis software for immune sequencing data. From the PCR reads, TCRdb called clonotypes with MiXCR, one entry per CDR3 protein. Here the sample spans approximately 660,000 distinct CDR3 sequences, around 64% being singletons. Sequenced: blood. Receptor source: a girl aged 2-9 years with multiple sclerosis. Both conserved end residues are part of each CDR3. A D gene is named only where the DNA matches it firmly. Rows may omit the clone size; those that give it use once, few, many or a size class.

size	D	length	V	J	CDR3	DNA
.	TRBD2	16	TRBV7-3	TRBJ2-1	CASSPSGGSQYNEQFF	TGTGCCAGCAGCCCATCTGGCGGGAGCCAGTACAATGAGCAGTTCTTC
.	TRBD2	14	TRBV6-2/TRBV6-3	TRBJ2-1	CASRLAGGDNEQFF	TGTGCCAGCAGATTAGCGGGAGGGGACAATGAGCAGTTCTTC
.	TRBD2	16	TRBV29-1	TRBJ2-5	CSAKSRRLALQETQYF	TGCAGCGCCAAGAGCCGTCGACTAGCGCTTCAAGAGACCCAGTACTTC
.	.	14	TRBV5-1	TRBJ2-2	CASSLAGGAGELFF	TGCGCCAGCAGCTTGGCAGGCGGGGCCGGGGAGCTGTTTTTT
.	TRBD1	16	TRBV3-1	TRBJ2-1	CASSQASGQVYNEQFF	TGTGCCAGCAGCCAAGCCTCGGGACAGGTTTACAATGAGCAGTTCTTC
.	.	15	TRBV4-1	TRBJ1-2	CASSQDGGPSYGYTF	TGCGCCAGCAGCCAAGACGGCGGACCCAGCTATGGCTACACCTTC
.	.	12	TRBV14	TRBJ2-1	CASSQNVGEQFF	TGTGCCAGCAGCCAAAACGTCGGTGAGCAGTTCTTC
.	TRBD1	15	TRBV7-2	TRBJ2-1	CASSLRGPTSNEQFF	TGTGCCAGCAGCTTAAGGGGGCCGACCTCCAATGAGCAGTTCTTC
few	.	12	TRBV15	TRBJ2-1	CATSRDRSSQFF	TGTGCCACCAGCAGAGATCGGAGTTCACAGTTCTTC
few	TRBD1	12	TRBV20-1	TRBJ1-1	CSLTGMNTEAFF	TGCAGTTTGACAGGGATGAACACTGAAGCTTTCTTT
.	.	12	TRBV6-2/TRBV6-3	TRBJ2-7	CASRGQSYEQYF	TGTGCCAGCAGAGGACAGAGCTACGAGCAGTACTTC
few	TRBD1	17	TRBV4-3	TRBJ2-3	CASSQEGQSGGTDTQYF	TGCGCCAGCAGCCAAGAGGGACAGAGCGGAGGCACAGATACGCAGTATTTT
.	TRBD1	14	TRBV12-3/TRBV12-4	TRBJ2-2	CASSYRGSGGELFF	TGTGCCAGCAGCTACAGGGGGAGCGGCGGGGAGCTGTTTTTT
many	.	12	TRBV29-1	TRBJ2-1	CSVPISGNEQFF	TGCAGCGTCCCCATTAGCGGTAATGAGCAGTTCTTC
few	.	13	TRBV5-1	TRBJ2-5	CASRLGFQETQYF	TGCGCCAGCCGTCTGGGCTTTCAAGAGACCCAGTACTTC
many	.	13	TRBV20-1	TRBJ2-3	CSAGDSDRDTQYF	TGCAGTGCTGGGGACTCGGATAGAGATACGCAGTATTTT
.	.	16	TRBV6-6	TRBJ2-3	CASSLRDSASTDTQYF	TGTGCCAGCAGTCTCCGGGACTCTGCTAGCACAGATACGCAGTATTTT
.	.	12	TRBV7-6	TRBJ2-1	CASSLGLDEQFF	TGTGCCAGCAGCTTAGGCCTTGATGAGCAGTTCTTC
.	.	10	TRBV20-1	TRBJ1-1	CSARFTEAFF	TGCAGTGCTAGATTTACTGAAGCTTTCTTT
.	.	12	TRBV6-2/TRBV6-3	TRBJ2-3	CASTRPLDTQYF	TGTGCCAGCACCCGACCTTTAGATACGCAGTATTTT
.	TRBD2	17	TRBV6-2/TRBV6-3	TRBJ2-5	CASSYLSGLAGKETQYF	TGTGCCAGCAGTTACTTATCAGGACTAGCGGGGAAAGAGACCCAGTACTTC
.	TRBD2	19	TRBV12-3/TRBV12-4	TRBJ2-1	CASSLITLGTSGSRNEQFF	TGTGCCAGCAGTCTAATTACATTAGGGACTAGCGGGAGTCGGAATGAGCAGTTCTTC
.	.	12	TRBV20-1	TRBJ2-3	CSATDYTDTQYF	TGCAGTGCCACGGACTACACAGATACGCAGTATTTT
few	.	13	TRBV6-1	TRBJ2-3	CASSGDLTDTQYF	TGTGCCAGCAGTGGAGACCTCACAGATACGCAGTATTTT
.	.	12	TRBV5-1	TRBJ2-4	CASSWSGDIQYF	TGCGCCAGCTCATGGTCGGGGGACATTCAGTACTTC
.	TRBD2	16	TRBV7-3	TRBJ2-3	CASSLTAGGFSDTQYF	TGTGCCAGCAGCTTAACAGCGGGAGGGTTTTCAGATACGCAGTATTTT
few	.	13	TRBV12-3/TRBV12-4	TRBJ1-5	CASSFVDNQPQHF	TGTGCCAGCAGCTTCGTTGACAATCAGCCCCAGCATTTT
.	.	15	TRBV29-1	TRBJ2-7	CSVGKQGGGDYEQYF	TGCAGCGTTGGAAAACAGGGTGGGGGGGACTACGAGCAGTACTTC
.	.	17	TRBV5-1	TRBJ1-6	CASSLVGPSSYNSPLHF	TGCGCCAGCAGCTTGGTCGGACCGAGCTCCTATAATTCACCCCTCCACTTT
.	TRBD2	18	TRBV20-1	TRBJ2-2	CSAQGGTLAGGNTGELFF	TGCAGTGCTCAGGGGGGAACTCTAGCGGGAGGGAACACCGGGGAGCTGTTTTTT
.	TRBD2	16	TRBV29-1	TRBJ2-2	CSVEEIRRGRGGELFF	TGCAGCGTTGAAGAGATAAGACGGGGGAGGGGCGGGGAGCTGTTTTTT
.	.	12	TRBV25-1	TRBJ2-3	CASSELPDTQYF	TGTGCCAGCAGTGAACTCCCAGATACGCAGTATTTT
once	.	13	TRBV18	TRBJ2-1	CAGSYGSYNEQFF	TGTGCAGGCTCTTATGGCTCCTACAATGAGCAGTTCTTC
.	TRBD2	15	TRBV30	TRBJ2-3	CAWSVRGGATDTQYF	TGTGCCTGGAGTGTACGGGGGGGGGCAACAGATACGCAGTATTTT
.	TRBD2	18	TRBV7-9	TRBJ2-5	CASSLPLPDRGGEETQYF	TGTGCCAGCAGCTTACCCCTACCCGACCGGGGGGGAGAGGAGACCCAGTACTTC
.	TRBD2	13	TRBV10-2	TRBJ2-4	CATQSGGGNIQYF	TGCGCCACGCAAAGCGGGGGGGGGAACATTCAGTACTTC
few	.	14	TRBV7-9	TRBJ2-3	CASSSGVYTDTQYF	TGTGCCAGCAGCTCAGGGGTCTACACAGATACGCAGTATTTT
.	.	12	TRBV20-1	TRBJ1-1	CSAMTKNTEAFF	TGCAGTGCTATGACTAAGAACACTGAAGCTTTCTTT
.	.	12	TRBV3-1	TRBJ1-6	CASTVGDSPLHF	TGTGCCAGCACCGTCGGGGATTCACCCCTCCACTTT
.	.	18	TRBV5-1	TRBJ1-2	CASSSTTLGGLIPYGYTF	TGCGCCAGCAGCTCCACAACTCTCGGAGGGCTCATCCCTTATGGCTACACCTTC